A selection of T cell receptor beta chains follows, all from one sample in a study of cytomegalovirus exposure and HLA in healthy donors. The method was immunoSEQ multiplex PCR; TCRdb's version includes in-frame clones alone and lacks a portion of them. The sample data list 150,000 to 200,000 clones. Sequenced material: PBMCs. These receptors were taken from a woman aged 55-69 years in good health and CMV-seronegative. The CDR3 runs from the conserved cysteine through the conserved F or W. D genes are given only for firm matches.

DNA | CDR3 | J | V | D
TGTGCCAGCAGTTTTACGGGGAGGCTGAATCAGCCCCAGCATTTT | CASSFTGRLNQPQHF | TRBJ1-5 | TRBV27 | -
TGTGCCAGCAGTAACACACCCTCGTCCTACGAGCAGTACTTC | CASSNTPSSYEQYF | TRBJ2-7 | TRBV6-5 | -
TGTGCCAGTAGTGCCATGCCGGGGTCCTCAAGCGCCTACGAGCAGTACTTC | CASSAMPGSSSAYEQYF | TRBJ2-7 | TRBV19 | -
TGTGCCAGCAGTCGTGGACAGGGCGGGGGAAACACCATATATTTT | CASSRGQGGGNTIYF | TRBJ1-3 | TRBV6-8 | TRBD1
TGCGCCAGCAGCTTGATAGCGGGGGGTCCCGGGGAGCTGTTTTTT | CASSLIAGGPGELFF | TRBJ2-2 | TRBV5-1 | TRBD2
TGCAGTGCTAACAGGGTCTATGGCTACACCTTC | CSANRVYGYTF | TRBJ1-2 | TRBV20-1 | -
TGCGCCAGCAGTGATCGGGGACAGAACACTGAAGCTTTCTTT | CASSDRGQNTEAFF | TRBJ1-1 | TRBV10-1 | -
TGTGCCAGCACGGAGACAGGGTGGTACACAGATACGCAGTATTTT | CASTETGWYTDTQYF | TRBJ2-3 | TRBV7-6 | TRBD1
TGTGCCAGCAGCAGGAGGCCATCAGCCCCAGCGCATTTT | CASSRRPSAPAHF | TRBJ1-5 | TRBV7-8 | -
TGTGCCAGCAGACAAAGCGGTAGCACCGGGGAGCTGTTTTTT | CASRQSGSTGELFF | TRBJ2-2 | TRBV25-1 | -
TGTGCCAGCAGTGAAGCCCGAGGGGGATTGGAGACCCAGTACTTC | CASSEARGGLETQYF | TRBJ2-5 | TRBV2 | -
TGCGCCAGCAGAGAAACCCAGGGGAGCACTGAAGCTTTCTTT | CASRETQGSTEAFF | TRBJ1-1 | TRBV10-1 | -
TGTGCCAGCAGCGTAGCCAGGGGTGGCAATGAGCAGTTCTTC | CASSVARGGNEQFF | TRBJ2-1 | TRBV9 | -
TGTGCCAGTAGGATAAACGACAGGGGGCCAAACCCCTATGGCTACACCTTC | CASRINDRGPNPYGYTF | TRBJ1-2 | TRBV19 | TRBD1
TGTGCCAGCAGTGAAGGGACTGAACCTTCCTACGAGCAGTACTTC | CASSEGTEPSYEQYF | TRBJ2-7 | TRBV2 | -
TGTGCCAGTAGTCTCGACAGGGGGGGCGAGGCCCAGCATTTT | CASSLDRGGEAQHF | TRBJ1-5 | TRBV19 | TRBD1